The 19 T cell receptor beta chains presented below share a single source sample, sequenced in a study of T-cell reconstitution after alpha-beta-depleted transplantation in children. Unique molecular identifiers were incorporated during preparation of the TCRbeta library. MiXCR was run by TCRdb on the PCR reads, yielding one entry per CDR3 protein. Of about 300,000 distinct CDR3 sequences listed, roughly a tenth were seen once; the top ten hold approximately 7.6%. The sample was PBMCs, taken before TCRalphabeta/CD19-depleted stem cell transplant. Receptors originate from a boy in the first two years of life with acute myeloid leukemia, due to receive a stem cell transplant.

This clonotype was detected ten times or more. The rearrangement uses TRBV20-1 and TRBJ2-5; 9 positions agree with TRBD2. The CDR3 runs 15 residues. Germline CDR1 is DFQATT and CDR2 is SNEGSKA (reference sequence). The trim removed 0 bases at V and 5 bases at J, leaving 7 bases unmatched. This CDR3 reads CSARDLGGRAETQYF. CDR3 sequence (DNA): TGCAGTGCTAGAGATCTGGGCGGGAGGGCGGAGACCCAGTACTTC.

This clonotype was seen ten or more times. The genes are TRBV24-1 and TRBJ2-5; the D gene could be TRBD1 or TRBD2 (5 bases each). Germline assignment: CDR1 KGHDR and CDR2 SFDVKD. CDR3 length: 15 amino acids. V was shortened by 1 base and J by 3 bases, with 11 bases between the two germline ends. The CDR3 reads CATSDLGTEEETQYF. As DNA, the CDR3 is TGTGCCACCAGTGATTTAGGGACGGAAGAAGAGACCCAGTACTTC.

In this sample, this clonotype turned up a few times. The chain is built from TRBV4-2 and TRBJ1-6, with TRBD1 as a possible D gene (6 bases). The CDR3 has 15 residues. Germline CDR1 LGHNA, CDR2 YNFKEQ. Between the trimmed V and J ends, which lost 4 bases and 9 bases, there was a span of 16 bases. The CDR3 bases are TGTGCCAGCAGCCGTTTACAGGGAGTAGGTTCACCCCTCCACTTT. This codes for CASSRLQGVGSPLHF.

This clonotype was seen ten or more times. The V gene is TRBV20-1, the J gene TRBJ1-5, with no clear D. V shed 2 bases and J shed 2 bases, with 10 bases lying between them. Per germline, CDR1 DFQATT and CDR2 SNEGSKA (reference sequence). This CDR3 has 14 residues. DNA of the CDR3: TGCAGTGCTAGAAGCCCTGCTCGCAATCAGCCCCAGCATTTT. Protein: CSARSPARNQPQHF.

This clonotype has a count of ten or more. J is TRBJ2-4 and V is TRBV20-1, with D possibly being TRBD1 or TRBD2 (5 bases each). The CDR3 is 11 residues long. The germline V gene has CDR1 DFQATT and CDR2 SNEGSKA (reference sequence). V was pared by 5 bases and J by 9 bases, with 11 bases between. This CDR3 reads CSAGRDGIQYF. As DNA, the CDR3 is TGCAGTGCTGGTAGGGACGGCATTCAGTACTTC.

This clonotype was counted many times. The rearrangement joins TRBV12-3 or TRBV12-4 to TRBJ2-7, with 7 bases matching TRBD2. This CDR3 contains 14 residues. The J segment lost 0 bases and the V segment lost 6 bases, leaving 5 bases of the junction unmatched. The CDR3 DNA is TGTGCCAGCAGGAGAGGGACTAACTCCTACGAGCAGTACTTC. This codes for CASRRGTNSYEQYF.

This clonotype was found a few times. The CDR3 coding sequence is TGTGCCAGCAGTCACATCAGGGAGGGGACTGAAGCTTTCTTT. Its translation is CASSHIREGTEAFF. The V gene is TRBV13, the J gene TRBJ1-1; D may be TRBD1 (5 bases). V lost 6 bases to trimming and J lost 5 bases, with 16 bases between them. The CDR3 length is 14 residues. Germline V gene lookup returns CDR1 PRHDT and CDR2 FYEKMQ (reference sequence). Combining the CDR3 with reference TRBV13 and TRBJ1-1 gives the whole variable domain AAGVIQSPRHLIKEKRETATLKCYPIPRHDTVYWYQQGPGQDPQFLISFYEKMQSDKGSIPDRFSAQQFSDYHSELNMSSLELGDSALYFCASSHIREGTEAFFGQGTRLTVV.

This clonotype has a count of ten or more. The genes are TRBV4-1 and TRBJ2-5; 7 nucleotides agree with TRBD1. CDR1 MGHRA and CDR2 YSYEKL come from the germline V gene. V trimming: 3 bases; J trimming: 6 bases; junction bases outside the gene matches: 10. CDR3 length: 15 residues. CDR3 nucleotide sequence: TGCGCCAGCAGCCACGGACGACAGGGTTCAAAGACCCAGTACTTC. This codes for CASSHGRQGSKTQYF.

This clonotype was seen repeatedly, ten times or more. The CDR3 is CSAAGLATDTQYF. For the CDR3, the DNA is TGCAGTGCTGCCGGACTAGCCACAGATACGCAGTATTTT. The chain links TRBV20-1 to TRBJ2-3; 8 nucleotides match TRBD2. V lost 5 bases, J lost 2 bases, and 3 bases stayed unmatched. The CDR3 has 13 residues. Per germline, CDR1 DFQATT and CDR2 SNEGSKA (reference sequence).

This clonotype was picked up many times. This chain links TRBV9 with TRBJ2-1; D gene uncertain. With 4 bases removed from V and 4 bases from J, the gap between germline ends came to 15 bases. CDR1 and CDR2 (germline): SGDLS, YYNGEE. The CDR3 is 15 residues long. DNA of the CDR3: TGTGCCAGCAGCCCTTTCCCGGCGGATTACAATGAGCAGTTCTTC. Protein: CASSPFPADYNEQFF.

This clonotype occurred many times. The rearrangement uses TRBV5-6 and TRBJ2-3; D is undetermined. Germline CDR1 SGHDT, CDR2 YYEEEE. The ends were cut back, 1 base at V and 0 bases at J, with 6 bases in the middle. The CDR3 runs 14 residues. In DNA form, the CDR3 reads TGTGCCAGCAGCTTGCGGGTCAGCACAGATACGCAGTATTTT. It translates to CASSLRVSTDTQYF.

This clonotype showed up many times. The chain joins TRBV20-1 to TRBJ2-1; D tentatively fits TRBD1 or TRBD2 (5 bases each). The germline V gene has CDR1 DFQATT and CDR2 SNEGSKA (reference sequence). Between the trimmed V and J ends, which lost 3 bases and 8 bases, there was a span of 11 bases. CDR3 length: 12 residues. CDR3 coding DNA: TGCAGTGCTAGCCCTGGGACGGATGAGCAGTTCTTC. This gives the protein CSASPGTDEQFF.

This clonotype was counted at least ten times. V and J are TRBV24-1 and TRBJ2-6, with D perhaps TRBD1 or TRBD2 (5 bases each). The CDR3 runs 18 residues. Germline V gene lookup returns CDR1 KGHDR and CDR2 SFDVKD. V dropped 2 bases and J dropped 0 bases, with 13 bases sitting between them. The CDR3 region has the DNA TGTGCCACCAGTGATTCCGGGACGCCGTTCTCTGGGGCCAACGTCCTGACTTTC. Its protein is CATSDSGTPFSGANVLTF.

This clonotype has ten or more counts. V and J are TRBV11-2 and TRBJ2-7; the match to TRBD2 covers 8 bases. The CDR3 has 16 amino acids. CDR1 SGHAT and CDR2 FQNNGV come from the germline V gene. Trimming took 0 bases from V and 3 from J; bases not matched to a gene: 7. CDR3 protein: CASSLDLGTRNYEQYF. The CDR3, as DNA: TGTGCCAGCAGCTTAGATCTGGGGACTAGAAACTACGAGCAGTACTTC.

This clonotype was observed at least ten times. The rearrangement uses TRBV7-2 and TRBJ2-3; no definite D call. Germline assignment: CDR1 SGHTA and CDR2 FQGNSA. The ends were cut back, 4 bases at V and 0 bases at J, with 14 bases in the middle. The CDR3 is 16 amino acids. This CDR3 is CASSWNKGRSTDTQYF. Here the CDR3 DNA reads TGTGCCAGCAGCTGGAACAAGGGCAGGAGCACAGATACGCAGTATTTT.

This clonotype was found many times. The J gene is TRBJ2-3, the V gene TRBV12-3 or TRBV12-4; D remains ambiguous. Trimming removed 1 base at V and 1 base at J, with 12 bases between. The CDR3 extends over 16 amino acids. The CDR3 DNA reads as TGTGCCAGCAGTTTAGATGGGGTCGGAGGCACAGATACGCAGTATTTT. Its protein product is CASSLDGVGGTDTQYF.

This clonotype was detected ten times or more. V usage is TRBV20-1 and J usage is TRBJ2-3, with 10 bases fitting TRBD2. V lost 1 base, J lost 4 bases, and 8 bases stayed unmatched. Germline loops: CDR1 DFQATT, CDR2 SNEGSKA (reference sequence). The CDR3 is 16 amino acids. The CDR3 reads CSARGRAGGPPDTQYF. CDR3 bases: TGCAGTGCTAGAGGAAGAGCGGGAGGGCCCCCAGATACGCAGTATTTT.

This clonotype appeared many times. Germline is not matched at one junction end, which may reflect a read error. CDR3 residues: CASSKETRDRGRTDTQYF. CDR3 sequence (DNA): TGTGCCAGCAGCAAAGAAACCCGGGACAGGGGGCGCACAGATACGCAGTATTTT. The rearrangement uses TRBV4-2 and TRBJ2-3; 12 nucleotides align to TRBD1. CDR1 LGHNA and CDR2 YNFKEQ come from the germline V gene. CDR3 length equals 18 residues.

This clonotype was counted ten times or more. The chain employs TRBV20-1 and TRBJ2-3, with D maybe TRBD1 (6 bases). CDR3 length: 13 amino acids. Trimming took off 7 bases at V and 2 bases at J, with 13 bases between the two ends. Germline assignment: CDR1 DFQATT and CDR2 SNEGSKA (reference sequence). The CDR3 DNA follows: TGCAGTGTAGCAGGGGCCGTCACAGATACGCAGTATTTT. It is translated as CSVAGAVTDTQYF.